This TCR beta chain was observed in a study of blood T cell repertoires in COVID-19. At the level of the study: Samples representing acute and convalescent COVID-19 were sourced from the United States, Italy and Spain. PBMCs, B-cell-depleted T cells, or T cells provided the cDNA or gDNA that made up the material.

The CDR3 loop spans 14 amino acids. Per the germline V gene, CDR1 is MNHEY and CDR2 is SVGAGI. V lost 5 bases, J lost 2 bases, and 1 base stayed unmatched. Per the authors' pipeline: Using reference gene primer amplification, nucleated cell counts were estimated. Profiled with immunoSEQ multiplex PCR; TCRdb holds only in-frame clones, not every one. V, J and clone size are taken as reported in that table, and D and trimming were inferred from the DNA itself. The sample lists roughly 17,000 clones, around 94% occurring once. The sample comprised peripheral blood. The chain recombines TRBV6-5 with TRBJ2-7, with 12 bases lining up with TRBD2. The sequence came from a human donor in a cohort sampled during active COVID-19. CDR3 protein: CASSLAGGPYEQYF. In DNA form, the CDR3 reads TGTGCCAGCAGTCTAGCGGGAGGGCCCTACGAGCAGTACTTC.